This T cell receptor beta chain is from a study of blood T cell repertoires in COVID-19 (dated by TCRdb to between 2020 and 2021). For context, the study as a whole: Samples from collaborators originated in the United States, Italy and Spain and spanned both the acute and convalescent phases of COVID-19. The prospective study material was composed of cDNA or gDNA derived from T cells, B-cell-depleted T cells, or PBMCs. Subjects who had been exposed to COVID-19, were actively infected with it, or had recovered from it provided the deeply sampled blood TCRbeta repertoires that made up the dataset. The repertoires were released in a freely available public database intended as a resource for research on the immune response to SARS-CoV-2. The samples were drawn from two sources: the first 160 participants of the ongoing ImmuneRACE study, and fewer than 1,500 subjects contributed by 6 global collaborators. A de-identified subject ID, COVID-19 status, age in years and sex were almost always included in the sample metadata. Where available, HLA class I and class II types were taken from metadata supplied by the sample provider and were not determined by assay-based typing. Paper-wide results and their limitations: The quantity of clinical and demographic metadata differed by source and by participant and was supplied without curation.

To note about this clone: It has no known antigen specificity. No much larger clone is present one base from it, and per-base qualities are unavailable.

Including cysteine and phenylalanine, the CDR3 has 16 amino acids. Only the CDR3 DNA is retained, 48 bases long and in frame from the first base. From V the trimming removes 4 bases and from J it removes 1 base, while the gene matches leave 7 bases of the junction unaccounted for. Per the germline V gene (reference sequence), LGHDT is the CDR1 and YNNKEL is the CDR2. Each collaborating institution followed its own protocols to collect whole blood in K2EDTA tubes. For TCRbeta analysis, collaborators shipped samples in one of three forms: frozen whole blood, isolated PBMCs, or DNA extracted from either of those sample types. TCRbeta CDR3 regions were amplified from genomic DNA using the immunoSEQ Assay, a bias-controlled multiplex PCR. The published analysis was carried out like this. The number of nucleated cells in each sample was estimated by amplification of reference gene primers within the assay. To quantify the absolute abundance of each unique TCRbeta CDR3 rearrangement, sequence reads were collapsed and filtered. Productive Simpson clonality was computed per sample as the square root of Simpson's diversity index over productive rearrangements. Entries here come from immuneACCESS through TCRdb and include only in-frame sequences with V and J called. Some clones fail to appear in such tables; in the studies checked, an unresolved V gene covers under half of the shortfall, and the cause of the remainder is unknown. V and J calls and clone size are those listed in that table; D and trimming were worked out from the DNA. This sample has 85,000 or so clones in its table, and around 81% of those were observed once. 44% of the sample is held by the ten biggest clonotypes.

The sequenced sample consisted of peripheral blood. Recombination linked TRBV3-1 (or the pseudogene TRBV3-2) to TRBJ1-1, with 9 bases aligning to TRBD1. The receptor's source is an older man with acute or convalescent COVID-19. The CDR3 protein is CASSRYRDRANTEAFF. Read as DNA, the sequence is TGTGCCAGCAGCCGCTACCGGGACAGGGCGAACACTGAAGCTTTCTTT.